What follows are 5 T cell receptor beta chains derived from one specimen sequenced in a study of blood T cell repertoires in COVID-19. TCRdb keeps only in-frame clones here, not all; method: immunoSEQ multiplex PCR. Of about 480,000 clones listed, more than 70% are singletons. The sample consisted of peripheral blood. The receptors were gathered from a woman aged 50 to 65 with COVID-19, enrolled during active disease.

This sequence joins TRBV11-3 and TRBJ1-3; TRBD1 might be the D (6 bases). The germline V and J ends were trimmed by 3 bases and 3 bases, with 12 bases remaining between them. The CDR3 runs to 15 residues. In germline, CDR1 is SGHNT, CDR2 YENEEA. The CDR3 DNA is TGTGCCAGCAGCTTGGCAGGGGCGGGTGGAAACACCATATATTTT. Translation: CASSLAGAGGNTIYF.

The chain has TRBV19 and TRBJ2-2; possible D gene TRBD1, 6 bases. This CDR3 region has 15 residues. Trimming removed 3 bases from V and 6 bases from J, with 14 bases in between. Per the germline V gene, CDR1 is LNHDA and CDR2 is SQIVND (reference sequence). The chain's CDR3 is CASSIPGTKSGELFF. The CDR3, as DNA: TGTGCCAGTAGTATCCCCGGGACAAAATCCGGGGAGCTGTTTTTT.

The rearrangement joins TRBV12-3 or TRBV12-4 to TRBJ2-4; 8 bases are shared with TRBD1. V lost 9 bases and J lost 8; bases outside the gene matches: 6. This CDR3 has 12 amino acids. The chain's CDR3 is CASRTGLDIQYF. CDR3 DNA sequence: TGTGCCAGTAGGACAGGGCTAGACATTCAGTACTTC.

The chain joins TRBV4-1 to TRBJ1-1, with 9 bases that match TRBD1. CDR1 MGHRA and CDR2 YSYEKL come from the germline V gene. Trimming removed 4 bases from V and 5 bases from J; junction bases left unmatched: 8. The CDR3 is 15 residues long. The CDR3 spells CASSPRTGVGTEAFF. The CDR3 region has the DNA TGCGCCAGCAGCCCACGGACAGGGGTGGGGACTGAAGCTTTCTTT.

The chain recombines TRBV3-1 (or the pseudogene TRBV3-2) with TRBJ1-2; D gene ambiguous. Germline CDR1 LGHDT, CDR2 YNNKEL (reference sequence). This CDR3 spans 12 amino acids. V was pared by 3 bases and J by 7 bases, with 9 bases between. The CDR3 nucleotides are TGTGCCAGCAGCCAGGGCCCTCTTGGCTACACCTTC. It codes for CASSQGPLGYTF.